This T cell receptor beta chain stems from a study of T cell responses to AZD1222 COVID-19 vaccine. Germline V gene sequence: CDR1 SGHNT, CDR2 YENEEA. The CDR3 sequence is 13 residues long. V was trimmed by 8 bases and J by 6 bases, leaving 13 bases between them. Measured with immunoSEQ multiplex PCR; TCRdb has only the in-frame clones, and not every one. Of fewer than 120,000 clones listed, around 90% are singletons. Recipients boosted at about 4 weeks or about 12 weeks are pooled. On this clone itself: Its antigen remains unidentified.

Study-wide findings and caveats: Unmutated variant regions are reportedly targeted by nearly half of spike-specific TCRs.

The receptor's source is an adult who received the AZD1222 COVID-19 vaccine. Here the sequenced sample was peripheral blood, taken 28 days after the second AZD1222 dose. The J gene is TRBJ2-2, the V gene TRBV11-3; D possibly corresponds to TRBD2 (6 bases). CDR3 nucleotide sequence: TGTGCCAGCGCTTCTACGGGGGCCGGGGAGCTGTTTTTT. Residues: CASASTGAGELFF.